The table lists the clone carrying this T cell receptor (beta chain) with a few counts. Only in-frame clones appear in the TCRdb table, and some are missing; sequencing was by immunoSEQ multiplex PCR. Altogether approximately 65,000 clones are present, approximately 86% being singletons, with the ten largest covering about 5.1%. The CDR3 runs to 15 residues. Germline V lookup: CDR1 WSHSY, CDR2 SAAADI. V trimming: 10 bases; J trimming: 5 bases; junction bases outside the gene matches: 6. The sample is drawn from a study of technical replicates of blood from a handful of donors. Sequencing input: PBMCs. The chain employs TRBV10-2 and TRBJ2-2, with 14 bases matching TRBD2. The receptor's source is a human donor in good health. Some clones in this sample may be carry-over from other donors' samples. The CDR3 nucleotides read TGCGCCATAGGGACTAGCGGGAGAGAAACCGGGGAGCTGTTTTTT. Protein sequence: CAIGTSGRETGELFF.